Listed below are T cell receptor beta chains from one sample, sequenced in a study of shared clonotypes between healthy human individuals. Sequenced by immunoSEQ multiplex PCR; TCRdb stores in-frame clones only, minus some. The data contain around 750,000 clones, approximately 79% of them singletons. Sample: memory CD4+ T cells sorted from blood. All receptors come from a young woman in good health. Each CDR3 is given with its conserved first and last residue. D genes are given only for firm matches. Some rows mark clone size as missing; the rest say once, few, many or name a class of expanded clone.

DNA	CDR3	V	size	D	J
TGTGCCAGCAGCCAAGACCGGTACGTAGTCCATCTGGCGGGCCCCCGGGCAGATACGCAGTATTTT	CASSQDRYVVHLAGPRADTQYF	TRBV14	-	-	TRBJ2-3
TGTGCCAGCAGCGCGGGACTAGCGGAGAGGAGTTCCACAGATACGCAGTATTTT	CASSAGLAERSSTDTQYF	TRBV9	-	TRBD2	TRBJ2-3
TGTGCCAGCAGCAGAGGACTAGCGGGAGGGACCGGGGAGCTGTTTTTT	CASSRGLAGGTGELFF	TRBV11-3	-	TRBD2	TRBJ2-2
TGTGCCAGCAGTCCCCTTTTTGGGGGGGGCCCTGAAGCTTTCTTT	CASSPLFGGGPEAFF	TRBV6-5	-	-	TRBJ1-1
TGTGCCAGTAGTTCGCGGATCTCTGGAAACACCATATATTTT	CASSSRISGNTIYF	TRBV19	-	-	TRBJ1-3
TGCGCCAGCTACCTATACCCGGGAACAGATACGCAGTATTTT	CASYLYPGTDTQYF	TRBV23-1	-	-	TRBJ2-3
TGTGCCAGCAGTTATCTCAAGAGCTCCTACAATGAGCAGTTCTTC	CASSYLKSSYNEQFF	TRBV6-5	-	-	TRBJ2-1
TGTGCCAGCAGCTTGATTTACGAGCAGTACTTC	CASSLIYEQYF	TRBV5-6	-	-	TRBJ2-7
TGCGCCAGCAGCTGGGGGAACTACAATGAGCAGTTCTTC	CASSWGNYNEQFF	TRBV5-1	-	-	TRBJ2-1
TGTGCCAGCAGTGAAGGGTTGATGGCTGGAAACACCATATATTTT	CASSEGLMAGNTIYF	TRBV2	-	-	TRBJ1-3
TGTGCCAGCTCCGCCGGGACTAGCGGGACAGAGACCCAGTACTTC	CASSAGTSGTETQYF	TRBV18	-	TRBD2	TRBJ2-5
TGTGCCAGCAGCGGAGGGTCCGGGACTTTCGGCGAGCAGTACTTC	CASSGGSGTFGEQYF	TRBV13	few	-	TRBJ2-7
TGTGCCAGCAGTCAAAAACCGAAGGGGGGTAGGGGCTACACCTTC	CASSQKPKGGRGYTF	TRBV28	-	-	TRBJ1-2
TGTGCCAGCAGCTTCTCGTCAAGGGCAGGCTACACCTTC	CASSFSSRAGYTF	TRBV5-4	-	-	TRBJ1-2
TGTGCCAGTACCTCAACGGGACTAGCGGGAGTAAAGGGCTCCTACGAGCAGTACTTC	CASTSTGLAGVKGSYEQYF	TRBV28	-	TRBD2	TRBJ2-7
TGCGCCAGCAGCCAAAGCGCCCCGGGGGCGGGAGGGTCCTACGAGCAGTACTTC	CASSQSAPGAGGSYEQYF	TRBV4-1	few	TRBD2	TRBJ2-7
TGTGCCAGCAGACTGACTAGCGCGCCAAAAAACGAGCAGTACTTC	CASRLTSAPKNEQYF	TRBV6-5	-	TRBD2	TRBJ2-7
TGTGCCAGCAGCAAGCTAGCGCTCATCACAGATACGCAGTATTTT	CASSKLALITDTQYF	TRBV7-2	-	-	TRBJ2-3
TGTGCCAGTAGTATGGGGGGCTGGAACACTGAAGCTTTCTTT	CASSMGGWNTEAFF	TRBV19	-	-	TRBJ1-1
TGTGCCAGCAGACTCGCGCAAGAGACCCAGTACTTC	CASRLAQETQYF	TRBV6-1	-	-	TRBJ2-5
TGTGCCTGGAGGAGACCTAGCACAGATACGCAGTATTTT	CAWRRPSTDTQYF	TRBV30	few	-	TRBJ2-3
TGTGCCAGCAGTTTAAGTCAGGGACACACTGAAGCTTTCTTT	CASSLSQGHTEAFF	TRBV28	-	-	TRBJ1-1
TGTGCCAGCAGCCGTAGACTAGCGGGAGCGTCCTACAATGAGCAGTTCTTC	CASSRRLAGASYNEQFF	TRBV7-2	-	TRBD2	TRBJ2-1
TGTGCCAGCAGTTTAGTAGGGGGTGAAAAACTGTTTTTT	CASSLVGGEKLFF	TRBV28	-	-	TRBJ1-4
TGTGCCAGCAGTTTATGGGGGACACGCAACTATGGCTACACCTTC	CASSLWGTRNYGYTF	TRBV28	few	-	TRBJ1-2
TGTGCCAGCAGGGCGGGAGACTACGAGCAGTACTTC	CASRAGDYEQYF	TRBV6-5	once	TRBD2	TRBJ2-7
TGCGCCAGCAGCCAAGCTACTAGCGGGGGAGATACGCAGTATTTT	CASSQATSGGDTQYF	TRBV4-1	-	TRBD2	TRBJ2-3
TGTGCCAGTAGTCGGGAACCTAACTATGGCTACACCTTC	CASSREPNYGYTF	TRBV19	-	-	TRBJ1-2
TGTGCCAGCAGCCAGTGGGGCCCCGGGACTAGCGGGACCTACGAGCAGTACTTC	CASSQWGPGTSGTYEQYF	TRBV2	-	TRBD2	TRBJ2-7
TGCGCCAGCAGCGGAGGGGTGGGGACAGGGGTAAACATTCAGTACTTC	CASSGGVGTGVNIQYF	TRBV5-1	-	TRBD1	TRBJ2-4
TGCGCCAGCAGCTGGGGCTCCTACGAGCAGTACTTC	CASSWGSYEQYF	TRBV5-1	-	-	TRBJ2-7
TGTGCCAGCAGTTTATCCGCGGGAACCACAGATACGCAGTATTTT	CASSLSAGTTDTQYF	TRBV28	-	-	TRBJ2-3